This section outlines one TCR beta chain sequence together with its context. Antigen specificity is unknown. The data derive from a study of cytomegalovirus exposure and HLA in healthy donors. General study findings and limits: An apparent linkage of common viral pathogens to several of the most significant clusters emerged in a later analysis. A list of 150 to 200 TCR beta chains associated with cytomegalovirus was given. Through in vitro validation, three CMV-associated chains were shown to be specific for CMV antigens.

Germline lookup yields CDR1 SGHTA and CDR2 FQGNSA. This CDR3 has 14 residues. PCR involved 60 Vbeta and 13 Jbeta primers. Sequenced by immunoSEQ multiplex PCR; TCRdb stores in-frame clones only, minus some. The sample has about 210,000 clones; 70% to 80% are singletons. V and J are TRBV7-2 and TRBJ2-5; TRBD2 is a possible D gene (5 bases). Matching the DNA end better, TRBJ2-7 makes the J call doubtful. The TCR originated in a woman aged 25-40 years in good health and CMV-seropositive. What was sequenced was PBMCs. The CDR3 reads CASSLGPGSYEQYF. As DNA, the CDR3 is TGTGCCAGCAGCTTGGGCCCGGGGTCCTACGAGCAGTACTTC.